What follows are 4 T cell receptor beta chains derived from one specimen sequenced in a study of memory CD4+ T cells and cytomegalovirus serostatus. The sort gate was single viable CD3+CD4+CD8-CD45RO+ cells for memory CD4+ T cells. The protocol was immunoSEQ multiplex PCR, while the TCRdb copy is restricted to in-frame clones and leaves out a portion. Among 85,000 to 100,000 clones listed, 80% were seen once. Sequenced input: memory CD4+ T cells from blood. These receptors all come from an adult in good health and CMV-seropositive.

This clone was recorded only once. The J gene is TRBJ2-3, the V gene TRBV11-2, with D unresolved. Germline V gene sequence: CDR1 SGHAT, CDR2 FQNNGV. Trimming took 0 bases from V and 0 from J, leaving 10 bases between them. This CDR3 comprises 16 residues. CDR3 residues: CASSLDSLTSTDTQYF. Here the CDR3 DNA reads TGTGCCAGCAGCTTAGATTCCCTAACCAGCACAGATACGCAGTATTTT.

The V and J genes are TRBV5-8 and TRBJ1-2; the D gene is possibly TRBD1 (5 bases). V was pared by 3 bases and J by 6 bases, with 12 bases between. From germline, CDR1 is SGHTS and CDR2 YDEGEE. The CDR3 spans 13 residues. The CDR3 DNA follows: TGTGCCAGCAGCTCCATTCTAGGGGATGGCTACACCTTC. As protein: CASSSILGDGYTF.

The chain employs TRBV5-1 and TRBJ2-5, with TRBD1 matching over 8 bases. With 3 bases clipped from V and 5 bases from J, the junction kept 9 bases outside the gene matches. The germline CDR1 and CDR2 sequences are SGHRS and YFSETQ. CDR3 length: 15 residues. CDR3 sequence reads: CASSSYQGAMETQYF. CDR3 sequence (DNA): TGCGCCAGCAGCTCCTATCAGGGGGCTATGGAGACCCAGTACTTC.

This clone showed up just once. Written as DNA, the CDR3 is TGTGCCAGCAGCTTAATCGGGCAGCCTACCAGCAATCAGCCCCAGCATTTT. This gives the protein CASSLIGQPTSNQPQHF. J is TRBJ1-5 and V is TRBV7-3, with D hard to call. The germline V and J ends were trimmed by 1 base and 1 base, with 14 bases remaining between them. Germline V gene data show CDR1 as SGHTA and CDR2 as FQGTGA. The CDR3 is 17 residues long.